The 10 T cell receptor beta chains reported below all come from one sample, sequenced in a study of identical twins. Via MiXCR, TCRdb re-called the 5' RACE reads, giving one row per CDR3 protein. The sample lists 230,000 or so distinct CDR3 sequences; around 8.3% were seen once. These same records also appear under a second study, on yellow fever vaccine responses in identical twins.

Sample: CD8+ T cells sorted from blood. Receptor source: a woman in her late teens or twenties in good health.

CDR3 nucleotides: TGTGCCAGCAGCGTAGATGACGGTGCCCTCGCTGAAGCTTTCTTT. Translation gives CASSVDDGALAEAFF. This sequence joins TRBV9 and TRBJ1-1; D call uncertain. The CDR3 has 15 residues. V lost 0 bases to trimming and J lost 6 bases, with 15 bases between them. CDR1 SGDLS and CDR2 YYNGEE come from the germline V gene. The full variable domain, with the rest looked up from reference TRBV9 and TRBJ1-1, is DSGVTQTPKHLITATGQRVTLRCSPRSGDLSVYWYQQSLDQGLQFLIQYYNGEERAKGNILERFSAQQFPDLHSELNLSSLELGDSALYFCASSVDDGALAEAFFGQGTRLTVV.

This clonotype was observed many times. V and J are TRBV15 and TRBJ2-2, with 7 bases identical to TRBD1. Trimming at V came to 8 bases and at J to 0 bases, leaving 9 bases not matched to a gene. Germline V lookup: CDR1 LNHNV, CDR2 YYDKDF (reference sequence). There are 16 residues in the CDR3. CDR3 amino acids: CATRTRQGSNTGELFF. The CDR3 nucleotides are TGTGCCACCCGAACTAGACAGGGCTCGAACACCGGGGAGCTGTTTTTT.

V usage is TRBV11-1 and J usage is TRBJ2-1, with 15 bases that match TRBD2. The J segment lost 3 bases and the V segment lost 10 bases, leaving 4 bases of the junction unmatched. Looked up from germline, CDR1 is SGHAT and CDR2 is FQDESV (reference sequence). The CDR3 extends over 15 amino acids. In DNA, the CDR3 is TGTGCCACGGGACTAGCGGGAGGCCTCTACAATGAGCAGTTCTTC. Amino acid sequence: CATGLAGGLYNEQFF.

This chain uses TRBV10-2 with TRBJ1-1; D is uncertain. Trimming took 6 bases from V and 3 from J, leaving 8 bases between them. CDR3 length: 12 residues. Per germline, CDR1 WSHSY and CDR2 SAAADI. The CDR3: CASSGDYTEAFF. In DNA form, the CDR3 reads TGCGCCAGCAGCGGGGATTACACTGAAGCTTTCTTT.

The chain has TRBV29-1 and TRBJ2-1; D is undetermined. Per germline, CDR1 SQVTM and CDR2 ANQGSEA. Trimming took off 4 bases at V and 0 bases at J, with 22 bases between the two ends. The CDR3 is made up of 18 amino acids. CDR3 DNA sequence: TGCAGCGTTGGCATCCTCCCTCCCAGGAGCAGCTCCTACAATGAGCAGTTCTTC. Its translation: CSVGILPPRSSSYNEQFF.

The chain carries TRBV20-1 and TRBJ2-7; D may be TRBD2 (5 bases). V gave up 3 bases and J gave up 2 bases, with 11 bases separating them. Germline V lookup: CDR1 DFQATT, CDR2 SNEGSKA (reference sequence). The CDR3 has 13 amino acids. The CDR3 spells CSARGSGTYEQYF. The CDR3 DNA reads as TGCAGTGCTAGGGGCTCGGGGACCTACGAGCAGTACTTC.

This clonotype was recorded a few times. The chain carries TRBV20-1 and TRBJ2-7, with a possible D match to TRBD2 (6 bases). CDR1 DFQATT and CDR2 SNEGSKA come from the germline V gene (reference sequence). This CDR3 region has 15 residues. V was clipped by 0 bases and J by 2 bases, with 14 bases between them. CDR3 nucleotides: TGCAGTGCTAGAGATCTTAGCGGAGAACCCTACGAGCAGTACTTC. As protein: CSARDLSGEPYEQYF.

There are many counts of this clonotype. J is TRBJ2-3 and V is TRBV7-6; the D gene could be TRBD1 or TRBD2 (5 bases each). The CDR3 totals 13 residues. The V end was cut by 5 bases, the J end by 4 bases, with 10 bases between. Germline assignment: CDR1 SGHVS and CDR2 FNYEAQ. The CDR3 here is CASSQGTPDTQYF. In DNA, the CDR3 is TGTGCCAGCAGCCAAGGGACCCCAGATACGCAGTATTTT.

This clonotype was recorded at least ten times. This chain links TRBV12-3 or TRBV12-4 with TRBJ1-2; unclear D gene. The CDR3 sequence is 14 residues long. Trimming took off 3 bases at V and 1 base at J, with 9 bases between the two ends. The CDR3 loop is CASSLAGNNYGYTF. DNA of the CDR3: TGTGCCAGCAGTTTGGCGGGAAATAACTATGGCTACACCTTC.

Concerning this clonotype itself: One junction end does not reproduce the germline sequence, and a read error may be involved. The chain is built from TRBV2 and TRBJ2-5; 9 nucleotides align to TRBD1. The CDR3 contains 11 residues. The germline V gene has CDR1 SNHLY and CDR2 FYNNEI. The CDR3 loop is CAGIPTGGANF. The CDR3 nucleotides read TGTGCCGGGATACCCACAGGGGGCGCAAACTTC.